This TCR beta chain was recovered during a study of blood T cells in healthy people across ages. The CDR3 has 16 residues. Germline CDR1 is SGDLS and CDR2 is YYNGEE. Trimming removed 4 bases from V and 4 bases from J, with 20 bases in between. Combining a sample-barcoded 5' primer with a J-beta primer mix, a second PCR ran for roughly 6 to 12 cycles. In TCRdb, the 5' RACE reads were re-called with MiXCR into one record per CDR3 protein. The table has roughly 1,800,000 distinct CDR3 sequences, around 48% seen once. This TCR was recovered from a woman between 35 and 50 years old in good health. The sample was blood. This chain joins TRBV9 and TRBJ1-2; D not resolved. The CDR3 sequence is CASSPLIEPGSYGYTF. CDR3 DNA: TGTGCCAGCAGCCCTCTTATCGAGCCTGGGAGCTATGGCTACACCTTC.